This TCR beta chain was documented in a study of CD8+CD57+ T cells in acquired aplastic anemia. Study as a whole: When averaged, DNA from sorted CD4+ and CD8+ cells came to 3.2 ug.

Notes on this clonotype: Its antigen is unidentified.

TCR beta VDJ and CDR3 profiles were obtained from a genomic DNA template. MiXCR, applied by TCRdb to the reads, yields one record per CDR3 protein. Of around 500,000 distinct CDR3 sequences detected, under 40% appear once; the ten largest clones hold 0.75% to 0.95%. Findings and limits, study-wide: Patients and controls shared 25 to 35 CD8+ CDR3 sequences, which appeared highly expressed in patients and within their immunodominant clones.

Patients sequenced had flow cytometry evidence of CD8+CD57+ cell expansion. This clonotype was sampled from a human donor with aplastic anemia. The sample consisted of sorted CD4+, CD8+, or CD8+CD57+ T cells (not recorded which) from PBMCs.

This CDR3 reads CASSYSSIGQVTTPLHF. The CDR3 DNA follows: TGTGCCAGCAGTTACTCGTCTATCGGACAGGTTACGACCCCCCTCCACTTT. The J gene is TRBJ1-6, the V gene TRBV6-5; 7 nucleotides line up with TRBD1. Germline CDR1 and CDR2: MNHEY and SVGAGI. Trimming cost V 0 bases and J 13 bases; bases outside gene matches: 15. The CDR3 totals 17 residues.